The 22 T cell receptor beta chains listed next were all sequenced from one sample in a study of PD-1 blockade in classical Hodgkin lymphoma. Brentuximab vedotin exposure varied, and every patient relapsed after autologous stem cell transplantation. Clones were read by immunoSEQ multiplex PCR, and TCRdb kept only the in-frame ones, dropping some. This sample yields about 40,000 clones, of which around 87% are seen a single time; roughly 9% belongs to the top ten. Sequencing was performed on peripheral blood mononuclear cells (PBMCs), taken at baseline. The source is a human donor with classical Hodgkin lymphoma.

The V and J genes are TRBV2 and TRBJ2-3, with D tentatively TRBD1 (5 bases). Germline lookup yields CDR1 SNHLY and CDR2 FYNNEI. V lost 2 bases and J 5 bases, leaving 8 bases between the germline ends. The length of the CDR3 is 13 residues. For the CDR3, the DNA is TGTGCCAGCAGTGAAAGTAGGGGAGATACGCAGTATTTT. This encodes CASSESRGDTQYF.

The chain is built from TRBV5-5 and TRBJ2-5, with D possibly TRBD1 on 5 matching bases. The CDR3 has 15 residues. The germline V gene has CDR1 SGHKS and CDR2 YYEKEE (reference sequence). V was clipped by 4 bases and J by 1 base, with 14 bases between them. This CDR3 is CASSPPQTVQETQYF. The CDR3 DNA reads TGTGCCAGCAGCCCCCCACAGACAGTCCAAGAGACCCAGTACTTC.

The chain has TRBV6-1 and TRBJ1-5, with 9 bases aligning to TRBD1. CDR3 length: 14 amino acids. The ends lost 6 bases at V and 9 bases at J; junction bases unmatched: 9. Germline V gene sequence: CDR1 MNHNS, CDR2 SASEGT. For the CDR3, the DNA is TGTGCCAGCAGCAGGACAGGGGAAGATTCGCCCCAGCATTTT. Encoded protein: CASSRTGEDSPQHF.

The V call is TRBV6-5, the J call TRBJ2-3; maybe TRBD2 (5 bases). The CDR3 sequence is 13 residues long. V was cut by 0 bases and J by 7 bases, with 8 bases left in between. CDR1 is MNHEY, CDR2 SVGAGI, per germline. The CDR3 sequence: CASSYSGLYTQYF. The DNA of the CDR3 is TGTGCCAGCAGTTACTCAGGACTCTATACGCAGTATTTT.

This clone occurred a few times. This chain joins TRBV9 and TRBJ2-1, with 8 bases aligning to TRBD1. V lost 4 bases to trimming and J lost 2 bases; unmatched junction nucleotides: 11. This CDR3 has 17 amino acids. CDR1 SGDLS and CDR2 YYNGEE come from the germline V gene. CDR3 nucleotide sequence: TGTGCCAGCAGCCCCCGACAGGGGCCCCCAACCTACAATGAGCAGTTCTTC. This encodes CASSPRQGPPTYNEQFF.

V and J are TRBV5-1 and TRBJ2-3; D remains ambiguous. Germline CDR1 is SGHRS and CDR2 is YFSETQ. This CDR3 region has 13 residues. The V and J ends lost 2 bases and 0 bases respectively, with 4 bases between them. CDR3 sequence (DNA): TGCGCCAGCAGCTTCGAGAGCACAGATACGCAGTATTTT. It is translated as CASSFESTDTQYF.

This chain's CDR3 is CASSLITGADTQYF. The CDR3 DNA follows: TGTGCCAGCAGCTTGATTACGGGAGCAGATACGCAGTATTTT. The V gene is TRBV5-5, the J gene TRBJ2-3; tentatively, D is TRBD2 (6 bases). The V and J ends lost 1 base and 4 bases respectively, with 10 bases between them. Germline lookup yields CDR1 SGHKS and CDR2 YYEKEE (reference sequence). CDR3 length equals 14 residues.

This clone was picked up a small number of times. A junction boundary mismatches the germline segment, possibly from a read error. This rearrangement joins TRBV6-1 to TRBJ2-1; 9 nucleotides align to TRBD1. The CDR3 covers 15 residues. CDR1 and CDR2 (germline): MNHNS, SASEGT. The CDR3 DNA sequence: TGTGCCAGCAGTGAACCGGGACAGGGAGTATCCCCCCCCCTCTTC. It specifies CASSEPGQGVSPPLF.

The V call is TRBV30, the J call TRBJ2-4; 9 nucleotides match TRBD2. V shed 0 bases and J 8 bases; nucleotides not matched to a gene: 8. Germline V gene sequence: CDR1 GTSNPN, CDR2 SVGIG (reference sequence). This CDR3 region has 15 residues. CDR3 sequence reads: CAWSVAGGPFDIQYF. The DNA of the CDR3 is TGTGCCTGGAGTGTAGCGGGAGGCCCGTTTGACATTCAGTACTTC. The whole variable domain, remainder taken from reference TRBV30 and TRBJ2-4, is SQTIHQWPATLVQPVGSPLSLECTVEGTSNPNLYWYRQAAGRGLQLLFYSVGIGQISSEVPQNLSASRPQDRQFILSSKKLLLSDSGFYLCAWSVAGGPFDIQYFGAGTRLSVL.

V usage is TRBV19 and J usage is TRBJ2-4; 7 bases agree with TRBD1. This CDR3 has 19 amino acids. CDR1 and CDR2 (germline): LNHDA, SQIVND (reference sequence). V lost 1 base and J lost 0; bases outside the gene matches: 12. In DNA, the CDR3 is TGTGCCAGTAGTATAGGACAGGGCCATAAATGGGGAGCCAAAAACATTCAGTACTTC. It is translated as CASSIGQGHKWGAKNIQYF.

V gene TRBV9 combines with J gene TRBJ1-1, with TRBD1 matching over 7 bases. CDR3 length equals 15 residues. With 0 bases clipped from V and 3 bases from J, the junction kept 5 bases outside the gene matches. Germline-derived CDR1 and CDR2 are SGDLS and YYNGEE. The CDR3 DNA reads as TGTGCCAGCAGCGTAGCAGGGGGTGGGGACACTGAAGCTTTCTTT. Translated: CASSVAGGGDTEAFF.

The CDR3 bases are TGTGCCAGCTCACTATGGGGGGAGCCCAATCAGCCCCAGCATTTT. It encodes CASSLWGEPNQPQHF. The chain couples TRBV18 to TRBJ1-5; D may be TRBD1 (5 bases). The CDR3 sequence is 15 residues long. Per germline, CDR1 KGHSH and CDR2 LQKENI. Trimming left V 4 bases short and J 3 bases short, with 13 bases between.

CDR3 in amino acids: CASSRDSLEQYF. The CDR3 DNA follows: TGTGCCAGCAGCCGGGACAGTCTCGAGCAGTACTTC. The chain uses TRBV11-2 and TRBJ2-7; 7 bases match TRBD1. V dropped 5 bases and J dropped 6; count of bases not matched to a gene: 4. Germline V CDR1 and CDR2: SGHAT, FQNNGV. The CDR3 is made up of 12 amino acids.

This clone has a single count. The V gene is TRBV27, the J gene TRBJ1-3; D is possibly TRBD1 (5 bases). Per germline, CDR1 MNHEY and CDR2 SMNVEV (reference sequence). V shed 5 bases and J shed 3 bases, with 11 bases lying between them. CDR3 size: 14 residues. The CDR3 nucleotides read TGTGCCAGCAGTCCGACAGTCAATGGAAACACCATATATTTT. This sequence encodes CASSPTVNGNTIYF.

The chain is built from TRBV2 and TRBJ2-3, with D tentatively TRBD2 (6 bases). Per germline, CDR1 SNHLY and CDR2 FYNNEI. With 1 base removed from V and 0 bases from J, the gap between germline ends came to 11 bases. This CDR3 is 16 amino acids long. CDR3 DNA: TGTGCCAGCAGTGAAGGTGGAGGGCCTAGCACAGATACGCAGTATTTT. It translates to CASSEGGGPSTDTQYF. The variable domain in full, completed from reference TRBV2 and TRBJ2-3, reads EPEVTQTPSHQVTQMGQEVILRCVPISNHLYFYWYRQILGQKVEFLVSFYNNEISEKSEIFDDQFSVERPDGSNFTLKIRSTKLEDSAMYFCASSEGGGPSTDTQYFGPGTRLTVL.

CDR3 DNA: TGTGCCATCTCAACAGGGAACAGCAATCAGCCCCAGCATTTT. Translation: CAISTGNSNQPQHF. The rearrangement links TRBV10-3 to TRBJ1-5, with D possibly matching TRBD1 (6 bases). Germline V gene lookup returns CDR1 ENHRY and CDR2 SYGVKD. The CDR3 loop spans 14 amino acids. The germline V and J ends were trimmed by 8 bases and 1 base, with 12 bases remaining between them.

The chain combines TRBV4-2 with TRBJ2-2; 7 positions match TRBD1. With V trimmed by 1 base and J by 4 bases, 3 bases remained unmatched. The CDR3 is 15 residues long. The V gene's germline CDR1 is LGHNA and CDR2 YNFKEQ. This CDR3 is CASSQAGTATGELFF. The CDR3, as DNA: TGTGCCAGCAGCCAAGCCGGGACAGCCACCGGGGAGCTGTTTTTT.

This clone was counted once. The rearrangement uses TRBV6-5 and TRBJ2-1; 8 bases match TRBD1. J gave up 7 bases and V 4 bases, and 6 bases lay outside the gene matches. Germline V lookup: CDR1 MNHEY, CDR2 SVGAGI. The CDR3 covers 14 residues. CDR3 nucleotides: TGTGCCAGCAGTTCCCGACAGGGGAGGAATGAGCAGTTCTTC. Translation gives CASSSRQGRNEQFF.

This rearrangement joins TRBV5-1 to TRBJ2-1, with TRBD2 matching over 7 bases. CDR1 is SGHRS and CDR2 is YFSETQ in the germline V gene. After removal of 0 bases from V and 14 bases from J, the junction contained 8 bases not matched to a gene. This CDR3 region has 13 residues. CDR3 in amino acids: CASSLDVGGRKFF. In nucleotides, the CDR3 is TGCGCCAGCAGCTTGGATGTGGGAGGGCGAAAGTTCTTC. Full variable domain (remainder filled in from reference TRBV5-1 and TRBJ2-1): KAGVTQTPRYLIKTRGQQVTLSCSPISGHRSVSWYQQTPGQGLQFLFEYFSETQRNKGNFPGRFSGRQFSNSRSEMNVSTLELGDSALYLCASSLDVGGRKFFGPGTRLTVL.

There are a few counts of this clone. The J gene is TRBJ2-7, the V gene TRBV4-3; D uncertain. Trimming stripped 2 bases from V and 0 bases from J, with 20 bases between. CDR1 and CDR2 (germline): LGHNA, YSLEER. The CDR3 spans 18 residues. The CDR3 loop is CASSQKTYSGTYSYEQYF. The CDR3 DNA follows: TGCGCCAGCAGCCAAAAAACGTACAGTGGTACCTACTCCTACGAGCAGTACTTC.

This clone has a single count. The chain recombines TRBV6-6 with TRBJ2-6, with no clear D. The CDR3 sequence is 14 residues long. CDR1 and CDR2 from the germline V gene are MNHNY and SVGAGI (reference sequence). Trimming left V 6 bases short and J 3 bases short, with 9 bases between. The CDR3 protein is CASSSGGGANVLTF. The DNA of the CDR3 is TGTGCCAGCAGCTCGGGCGGTGGGGCCAACGTCCTGACTTTC.

The rearrangement links TRBV2 to TRBJ1-4; a possible D gene is TRBD1 (6 bases). This CDR3 has 14 residues. V lost 4 bases to trimming and J lost 5 bases, with 11 bases between them. CDR1 is SNHLY, CDR2 FYNNEI, per germline. The chain's CDR3 is CASSGNRENEKLFF. The CDR3 DNA follows: TGTGCCAGCAGTGGGAACAGGGAGAATGAAAAACTGTTTTTT.